Below are 14 T cell receptor beta chains sequenced from a single sample in a study of beta chain features in type 1 diabetes (dated by TCRdb to the late 2010s). The paper as a whole reports these results and caveats: Type 1 diabetes patients showed a moderate but significant shortening of TCRB CDR3 length in all four CD4+ subsets.

These receptors have no identified antigens. Library creation used the immunoSEQ multiplex PCR assay. The entire amount of isolated RNA was reverse transcribed using the High Capacity cDNA Reverse Transcription Kit, so the sequenced TCRB transcripts were expressed ones. TCRdb took over this immuneACCESS table, retaining in-frame rearrangements with V and J assigned. Such tables are incomplete; in checked studies, under half of the missing clones stem from an unresolved V gene, and the remainder is unexplained. The sample contains 640,000 or so clones, roughly an eighth of them found a single time. Roughly 0.04% of the sample belongs to the ten largest clones. Source material: naive CD4+ T cells from blood. The cell subset or site label on this specimen signifies: true naive CD4+ T cells. These receptor sequences come from a man aged 18 to 30 with type 1 diabetes.

CDR3 sequence reads: CASSPPRFRDKSHEQYF. The CDR3 coding sequence is TGTGCCAGCTCACCACCTAGATTCCGGGACAAAAGTCACGAGCAGTACTTC. The chain joins TRBV18 to TRBJ2-7; possible D gene TRBD1, 6 bases. Germline V CDR1 and CDR2: KGHSH, LQKENI. The CDR3 spans 17 residues. V dropped 0 bases and J dropped 5 bases, with 20 bases sitting between them. Variable domain in full (rest from reference TRBV18 and TRBJ2-7): NAGVMQNPRHLVRRRGQEARLRCSPMKGHSHVYWYRQLPEEGLKFMVYLQKENIIDESGMPKERFSAEFPKEGPSILRIQQVVRGDSAAYFCASSPPRFRDKSHEQYFGPGTRLTVT.

J is TRBJ1-1 and V is TRBV5-1; D may be TRBD1 (6 bases). In germline, CDR1 is SGHRS, CDR2 YFSETQ. Trimming left V 4 bases short and J 4 bases short, with 14 bases between. The CDR3 totals 14 residues. The CDR3 bases are TGCGCCAGCAGCCTTCAGCAGACAGGCACTGAAGCTTTCTTT. This gives the protein CASSLQQTGTEAFF. The full variable domain, completed using reference TRBV5-1 and TRBJ1-1, is KAGVTQTPRYLIKTRGQQVTLSCSPISGHRSVSWYQQTPGQGLQFLFEYFSETQRNKGNFPGRFSGRQFSNSRSEMNVSTLELGDSALYLCASSLQQTGTEAFFGQGTRLTVV.

Comment on this clone: The same CDR3 also results from other DNA sequences found in this sample. This chain connects TRBV5-1 to TRBJ2-1; 14 bases fit TRBD2. The CDR3 is made up of 16 amino acids. CDR1 SGHRS and CDR2 YFSETQ come from the germline V gene. Losses at the gene ends were 2 bases for V and 8 bases for J; bases not matched to a gene: 6. The CDR3: CASSLAGTSGGDEQFF. In DNA, the CDR3 is TGCGCCAGCAGCTTAGCCGGGACTAGCGGGGGCGATGAGCAGTTCTTC. The variable domain in full, completed from reference TRBV5-1 and TRBJ2-1, reads KAGVTQTPRYLIKTRGQQVTLSCSPISGHRSVSWYQQTPGQGLQFLFEYFSETQRNKGNFPGRFSGRQFSNSRSEMNVSTLELGDSALYLCASSLAGTSGGDEQFFGPGTRLTVL.

The table lists this clone with a few counts. The rearrangement joins TRBV6-5 to TRBJ2-3, with D possibly being TRBD2 (5 bases). Germline CDR1 and CDR2: MNHEY and SVGAGI. CDR3 size: 14 residues. Trimming left V 3 bases short and J 4 bases short, with 11 bases between. DNA of the CDR3: TGTGCCAGCAGTTATAACGGGATAGCAGATACGCAGTATTTT. Translated: CASSYNGIADTQYF.

J is TRBJ2-7 and V is TRBV15; D not resolved. The CDR3 runs to 14 residues. Germline V lookup: CDR1 LNHNV, CDR2 YYDKDF (reference sequence). V was cut by 0 bases and J by 2 bases, with 8 bases left in between. The CDR3 DNA is TGTGCCACCAGCAGAGATAGGGCAGCCTACGAGCAGTACTTC. It yields the protein CATSRDRAAYEQYF.

The V gene is TRBV9, the J gene TRBJ2-2; maybe TRBD2 (5 bases). The CDR3 sequence is 15 residues long. Germline V gene sequence: CDR1 SGDLS, CDR2 YYNGEE. Trimming took 6 bases from V and 5 from J, leaving 17 bases between them. CDR3 DNA: TGTGCCAGCACTAACCGGGAAGAAGGAACCGGGGAGCTGTTTTTT. As protein: CASTNREEGTGELFF.

The chain combines TRBV11-2 with TRBJ2-1; D is uncertain. Germline V gene sequence: CDR1 SGHAT, CDR2 FQNNGV. V was shortened by 1 base and J by 8 bases, with 6 bases between the two germline ends. This CDR3 has 12 residues. Written as DNA, the CDR3 is TGTGCCAGCAGCTTAGCGGGCGATGAGCAGTTCTTC. As protein: CASSLAGDEQFF.

This clone was seen a few times. The chain couples TRBV9 to TRBJ2-2; 13 nucleotides match TRBD2. Germline assignment: CDR1 SGDLS and CDR2 YYNGEE. Unmatched junction bases numbered 8, after V lost 6 bases and J lost 6 bases. This CDR3 contains 16 residues. The CDR3 protein is CASTLTSGRAAGELFF. DNA of the CDR3: TGTGCCAGCACCCTAACTAGCGGGAGGGCCGCCGGGGAGCTGTTTTTT.

This clone was detected only a few times. This chain joins TRBV18 and TRBJ1-6; the match to TRBD1 covers 9 bases. The CDR3 loop spans 15 amino acids. With V trimmed by 6 bases and J by 7 bases, 7 bases remained unmatched. Germline CDR1 is KGHSH and CDR2 is LQKENI. CDR3 sequence (DNA): TGTGCCAGCTCCTCTCGACAGGGGGAGAATTCACCCCTCCACTTT. This encodes CASSSRQGENSPLHF.

V gene TRBV14 combines with J gene TRBJ2-5; maybe TRBD2 (7 bases). This CDR3 comprises 15 residues. The ends were cut back, 4 bases at V and 5 bases at J, with 17 bases in the middle. Germline assignment: CDR1 SGHDN and CDR2 FVKESK. The CDR3 coding sequence is TGTGCCAGCAGCCGCAACCCGGGGGGCGGTGAGACCCAGTACTTC. As protein: CASSRNPGGGETQYF.

This rearrangement joins TRBV2 to TRBJ2-3; D not resolved. CDR1 SNHLY and CDR2 FYNNEI come from the germline V gene. V lost 5 bases and J lost 0, with 12 bases in between. This CDR3 is 15 amino acids long. CDR3 nucleotide sequence: TGTGCCAGCAGTTTCGACACCCCTAGCACAGATACGCAGTATTTT. It is translated as CASSFDTPSTDTQYF.

This clone occurred a few times. The chain combines TRBV5-1 with TRBJ1-1; 8 bases are shared with TRBD1. The CDR3 is made up of 13 amino acids. V trimming: 5 bases; J trimming: 5 bases; junction bases outside the gene matches: 5. Germline V gives CDR1 SGHRS, CDR2 YFSETQ. The CDR3 loop is CASRPDRDTEAFF. CDR3 bases: TGCGCCAGCAGACCGGACAGGGATACTGAAGCTTTCTTT. Full variable domain (remainder filled in from reference TRBV5-1 and TRBJ1-1): KAGVTQTPRYLIKTRGQQVTLSCSPISGHRSVSWYQQTPGQGLQFLFEYFSETQRNKGNFPGRFSGRQFSNSRSEMNVSTLELGDSALYLCASRPDRDTEAFFGQGTRLTVV.

This clone was seen more than once but under ten times. V usage is TRBV19 and J usage is TRBJ1-2; no clear D gene. The CDR3 consists of 15 residues. Trimming shortened V by 9 bases and J by 1 base, and 18 bases separated the two germline ends. The germline V gene has CDR1 LNHDA and CDR2 SQIVND (reference sequence). The CDR3 coding sequence is TGTGCCAGCAACGCCCGGGAGCGGGGTAACTATGGCTACACCTTC. It encodes CASNARERGNYGYTF.

This sequence joins TRBV30 and TRBJ2-2, with no clear D. The CDR3 runs to 14 residues. V was pared by 1 base and J by 5 bases, with 11 bases between. The germline gives CDR1 GTSNPN, CDR2 SVGIG (reference sequence). CDR3 loop: CAWSGSLITGELFF. In DNA, the CDR3 is TGTGCCTGGAGTGGTAGCTTAATTACCGGGGAGCTGTTTTTT.